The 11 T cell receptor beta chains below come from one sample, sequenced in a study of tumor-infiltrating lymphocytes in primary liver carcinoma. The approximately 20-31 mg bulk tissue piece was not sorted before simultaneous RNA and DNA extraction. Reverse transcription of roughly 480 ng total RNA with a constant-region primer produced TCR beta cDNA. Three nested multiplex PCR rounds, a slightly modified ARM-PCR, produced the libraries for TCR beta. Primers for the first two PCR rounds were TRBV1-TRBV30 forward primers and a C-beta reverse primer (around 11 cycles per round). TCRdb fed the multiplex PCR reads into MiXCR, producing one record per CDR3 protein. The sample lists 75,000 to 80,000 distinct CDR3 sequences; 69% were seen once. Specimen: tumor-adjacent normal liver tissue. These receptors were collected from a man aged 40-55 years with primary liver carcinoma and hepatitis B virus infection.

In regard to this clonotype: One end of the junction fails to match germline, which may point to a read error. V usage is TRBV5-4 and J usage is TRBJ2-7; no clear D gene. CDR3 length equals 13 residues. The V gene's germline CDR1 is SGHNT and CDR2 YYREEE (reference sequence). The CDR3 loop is CASSSPSRVEQHF. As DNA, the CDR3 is TGTGCCAGCAGCTCCCCAAGTCGCGTCGAGCAGCACTTC.

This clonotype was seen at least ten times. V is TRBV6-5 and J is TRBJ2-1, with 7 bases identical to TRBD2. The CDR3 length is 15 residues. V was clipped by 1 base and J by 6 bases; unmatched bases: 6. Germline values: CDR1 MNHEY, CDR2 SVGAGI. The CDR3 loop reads CASSYFGGRGNEQFF. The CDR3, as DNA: TGTGCCAGCAGTTACTTTGGCGGGAGAGGCAATGAGCAGTTCTTC.

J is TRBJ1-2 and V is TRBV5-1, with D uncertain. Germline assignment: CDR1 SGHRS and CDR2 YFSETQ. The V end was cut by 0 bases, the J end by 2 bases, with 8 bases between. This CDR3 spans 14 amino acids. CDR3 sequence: CASSLDSTNYGYTF. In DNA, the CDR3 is TGCGCCAGCAGCTTGGACAGTACGAACTATGGCTACACCTTC.

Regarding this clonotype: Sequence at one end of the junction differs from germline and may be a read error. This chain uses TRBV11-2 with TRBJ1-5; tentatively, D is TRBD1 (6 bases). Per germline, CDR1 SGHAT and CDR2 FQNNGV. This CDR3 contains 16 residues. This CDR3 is CASNQGFTGLNQPQHF. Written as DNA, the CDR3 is TGTGCCAGCAACCAGGGGTTTACGGGGCTCAATCAGCCCCAACATTTT.

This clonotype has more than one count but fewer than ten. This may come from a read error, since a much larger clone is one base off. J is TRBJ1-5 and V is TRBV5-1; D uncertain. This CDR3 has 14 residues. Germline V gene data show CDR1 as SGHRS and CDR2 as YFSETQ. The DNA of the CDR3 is TGCGCCAGCAACTTGGGTGAAGGGAATCAGCCCCAGCATTTT. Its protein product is CASNLGEGNQPQHF.

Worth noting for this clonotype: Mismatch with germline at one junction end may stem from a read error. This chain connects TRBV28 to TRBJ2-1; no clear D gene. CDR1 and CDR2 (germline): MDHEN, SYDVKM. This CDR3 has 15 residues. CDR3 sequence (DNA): TGTACCAGCTGTTTTAAGGTGATAACGTACAATGAGCAGTTCTTC. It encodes CTSCFKVITYNEQFF.

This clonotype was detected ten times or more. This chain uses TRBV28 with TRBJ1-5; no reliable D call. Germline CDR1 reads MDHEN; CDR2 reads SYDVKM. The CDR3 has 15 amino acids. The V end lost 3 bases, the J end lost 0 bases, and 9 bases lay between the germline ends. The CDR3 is CASSFGLNSNQPQHF. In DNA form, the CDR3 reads TGTGCCAGCAGTTTTGGACTGAATAGCAATCAGCCCCAGCATTTT.

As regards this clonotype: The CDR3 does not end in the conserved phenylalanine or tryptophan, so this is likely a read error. The CDR3 sequence: CSVVGLAGGTDTQYS. The CDR3 nucleotides are TGCAGCGTTGTCGGCCTAGCGGGAGGAACAGATACGCAGTATTCT. The gene calls are TRBV29-1 and TRBJ2-3, with TRBD2 identical over 11 bases. Germline V CDR1 and CDR2: SQVTM, ANQGSEA. The CDR3 loop spans 15 amino acids. J lost 3 bases, V lost 4 bases, and 6 bases had no gene match.

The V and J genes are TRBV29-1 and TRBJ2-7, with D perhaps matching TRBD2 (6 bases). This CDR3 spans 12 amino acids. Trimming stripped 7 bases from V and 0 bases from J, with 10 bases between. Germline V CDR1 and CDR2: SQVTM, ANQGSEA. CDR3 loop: CSARDDSYEQYF. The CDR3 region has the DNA TGCAGCGCGCGGGACGACTCCTACGAGCAGTACTTC.

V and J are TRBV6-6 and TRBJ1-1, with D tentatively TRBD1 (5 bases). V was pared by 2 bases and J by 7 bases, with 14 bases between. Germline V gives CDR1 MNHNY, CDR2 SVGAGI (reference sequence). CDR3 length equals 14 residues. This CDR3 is CASSYLGHNIEAFF. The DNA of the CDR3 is TGTGCCAGCAGTTACCTTGGACACAATATTGAAGCTTTCTTT.

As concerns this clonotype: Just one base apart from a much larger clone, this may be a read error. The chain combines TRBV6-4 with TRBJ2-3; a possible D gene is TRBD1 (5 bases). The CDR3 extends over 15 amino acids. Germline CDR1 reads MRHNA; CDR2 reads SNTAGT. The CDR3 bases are TGTGCCAGCAGTGTTAACCAAGGGGATAGAGATACGCTGTATTTT. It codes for CASSVNQGDRDTLYF.